This T cell receptor (beta chain) was sequenced during a study of blood T cell repertoires in COVID-19. This clone was seen a handful of times. The table came from immunoSEQ multiplex PCR; TCRdb's copy has only in-frame clones and leaves some out. The data show about 250,000 clones, around 80% seen once. In germline, CDR1 is SEHNR, CDR2 FQNEAQ (reference sequence). This CDR3 region has 14 residues. The ends lost 7 bases at V and 3 bases at J; junction bases unmatched: 9. The sequence was obtained from a man aged 35 to 55 who had been exposed to COVID-19. The chain uses TRBV7-9 and TRBJ2-7, with 7 bases fitting TRBD1. Material for sequencing was PBMCs or T cells enriched from blood (not recorded which). The CDR3 sequence: CASNIAGTDYEQYF. The CDR3 DNA sequence: TGTGCCAGCAACATCGCCGGGACAGACTACGAGCAGTACTTC.